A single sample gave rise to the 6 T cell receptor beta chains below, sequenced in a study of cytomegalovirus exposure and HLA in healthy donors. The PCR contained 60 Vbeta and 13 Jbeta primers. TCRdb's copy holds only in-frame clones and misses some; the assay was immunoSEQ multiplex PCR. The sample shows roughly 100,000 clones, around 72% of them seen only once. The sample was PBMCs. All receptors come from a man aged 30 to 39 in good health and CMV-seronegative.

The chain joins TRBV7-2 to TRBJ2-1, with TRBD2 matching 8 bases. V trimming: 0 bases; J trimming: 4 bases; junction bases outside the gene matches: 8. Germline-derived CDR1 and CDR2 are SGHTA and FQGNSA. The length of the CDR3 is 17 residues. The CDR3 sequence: CASSLAYLPGGYNEQFF. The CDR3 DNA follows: TGTGCCAGCAGCTTAGCGTATCTGCCGGGAGGGTACAATGAGCAGTTCTTC.

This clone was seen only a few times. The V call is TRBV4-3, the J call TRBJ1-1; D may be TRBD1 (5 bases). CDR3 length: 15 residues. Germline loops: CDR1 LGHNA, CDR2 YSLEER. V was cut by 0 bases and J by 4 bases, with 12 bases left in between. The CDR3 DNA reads TGCGCCAGCAGCCAAGATCGGGGGACTTCCACTGAAGCTTTCTTT. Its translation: CASSQDRGTSTEAFF.

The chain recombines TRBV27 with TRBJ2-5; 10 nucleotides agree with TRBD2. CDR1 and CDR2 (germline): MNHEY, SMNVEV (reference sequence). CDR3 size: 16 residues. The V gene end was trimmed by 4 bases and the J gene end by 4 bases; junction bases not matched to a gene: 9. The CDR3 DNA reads TGTGCCAGCAGTTCCCTCCTTCGACTAGCGGGAGAGACCCAGTACTTC. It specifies CASSSLLRLAGETQYF.

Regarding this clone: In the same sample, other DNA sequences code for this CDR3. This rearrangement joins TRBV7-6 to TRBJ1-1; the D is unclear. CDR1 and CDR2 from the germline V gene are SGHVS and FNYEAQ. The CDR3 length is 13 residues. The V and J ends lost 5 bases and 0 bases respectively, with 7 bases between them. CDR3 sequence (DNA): TGTGCCAGCAGCCCCGGGTTGAACACTGAAGCTTTCTTT. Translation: CASSPGLNTEAFF.

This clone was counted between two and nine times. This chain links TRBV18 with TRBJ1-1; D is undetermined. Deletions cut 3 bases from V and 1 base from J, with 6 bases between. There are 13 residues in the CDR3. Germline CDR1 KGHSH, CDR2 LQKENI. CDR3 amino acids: CASSPAGNTEAFF. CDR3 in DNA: TGTGCCAGCTCACCCGCCGGGAACACTGAAGCTTTCTTT.

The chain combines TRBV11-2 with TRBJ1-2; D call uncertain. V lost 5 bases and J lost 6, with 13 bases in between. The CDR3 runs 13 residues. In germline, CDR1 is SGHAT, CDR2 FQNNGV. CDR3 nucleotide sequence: TGTGCCAGCAGCCCCCGGGAATCCGATGGCTACACCTTC. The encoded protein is CASSPRESDGYTF.